This T cell receptor (beta chain) was identified in a study of glioma-infiltrating T cells. Using RNA template, CDR3s of TCR alpha and beta were amplified with iRepertoire arm-PCR. Using its own MiXCR run on the multiplex PCR reads, TCRdb lists one record per CDR3 protein. Of 150,000 to 200,000 distinct CDR3 sequences listed, over 40% were seen once; the top ten hold under 6.5%. This clonotype was counted a few times. The CDR3 runs to 15 residues. V was shortened by 5 bases and J by 6 bases, with 18 bases between the two germline ends. CDR1 and CDR2 (germline): LGHDT, YNNKEL (reference sequence). Material for sequencing was glioma tissue, nonneoplastic brain tissue, or PBMCs (not recorded which). The genes are TRBV3-1 and TRBJ2-3; no definite D call. This TCR was sampled from a human donor with low-grade glioma or glioblastoma, undergoing nonglioma brain surgery, or in good health (not recorded which). The DNA of the CDR3 is TGTGCCAGCAGCGAGACCACGAAGAGCCCGGATACGCAGTATTTT. Its protein product is CASSETTKSPDTQYF.